The TCR beta chain under discussion was sequenced for a study of shared clonotypes between healthy human individuals (dated by TCRdb to 2020 to 2022). Background for the entire study: A few men and two women, aged 18 to 49 years, made up the cohort. Blood TCR repertoires of about five healthy adults were deeply sequenced to estimate repertoire size and the extent of clonotype sharing between individuals. Leukapheresis yielded between about 0.94 and 10 billion PBMCs per donor. To increase sequencing depth and limit assay-specific biases, TCR repertoire library preparation and sequencing were carried out by different laboratories using diverse techniques. For each donor, CD4 naive and CD4 memory were each run on three plates, CD8 naive on two plates, and CD8 memory on one plate. Results and caveats for the whole study, not just this receptor: Naive subsets generally had larger estimated clonotype richness than memory subsets. When a few donors were compared, the shared fraction of clonotypes was about 5% for naive CD4, 3.5% for naive CD8, roughly 2.5% for memory CD4, and 0.4% for memory CD8. Incomplete sequencing was indicated by rarefaction of sorted-subset datasets, despite the large sequencing depth. Only blood was sampled, and tissue TCR repertoires likely differ from those in blood. Compared with non-shared clonotypes, the clonotypes found in all four sorted-subset donors had higher generation probabilities. The genetic and exposure-history diversity represented was limited by the small number of donors. Based on pairwise subsampling, the degree of clonotype sharing among donors was expected to be affected by sequencing depth.

For this clone: Its recognized antigen is unknown. It has no much larger one-base neighbor in the sample; base qualities were not kept.

TCR CDR3 regions were amplified from genomic DNA by multiplex PCR using the deep immunoSEQ assay. Extracted genomic DNA from each cell subset was distributed evenly across all wells of several immunoSEQ 96-well plates, and each plate was treated as a replicate. For sorted subsets, each replicate PCR was loaded with approximately 200 ng genomic DNA, equivalent to 25,000 to 30,000 T cell genomes. The purified libraries were quantified using a Qubit 3.0 fluorometer, sized with a Bioanalyzer 2100, and then quantified again using the KAPA Library Quantification kit. A separate single-read 150-cycle Illumina NextSeq 550 flow cell was used to sequence each immunoSEQ 96-well plate. Under the source paper's analysis protocol: Because only junctional sequences without quality scores were contained in the immunoSEQ output, filtering matching that applied to full-length reads could not be performed. Sequences were annotated with PyIR, a Python wrapper for IgBLAST v1.9, using IMGT germline references to assign V/J genes and CDR3. Reads were removed for weak V/J assignments (E-value above 1e-6), missing CDR3, stop codons, out-of-frame junctions, or ambiguous translated residues. A V3J clonotype was defined by an identical inferred V gene, J gene, and CDR3 amino acid sequence. Percentage overlap between repertoires was computed as shared unique clonotypes divided by the size of the smaller repertoire. Richness of each repertoire was evaluated using RTK rarefaction, the Chao1 estimator, and Recon v2.1 estimates of unobserved clonotypes. For all TCRbeta clonotypes obtained by the gDNA method from four donors, generation probabilities were computed with OLGA. Drawn from immuneACCESS, this table holds only the in-frame rearrangements with V and J called that TCRdb kept. Clones are partly lost; checked studies trace under half to an unresolved V gene and leave the rest unexplained. Clone size and the V and J calls come from that table; the DNA yielded D and trimming. The sample table records roughly 2,000,000 clones; about 95% of these occur just once. The ten largest make up 1% to 1.5% of the sample.

The CDR1 and CDR2 encoded by the germline V gene are LGHNA and YSLEER. The CDR3 runs 16 amino acids, cysteine and phenylalanine included. Only CDR3 DNA remains: 48 bases, in frame from the first base. Trimming costs V 0 bases and J 3 bases, and their ends lie 13 bases apart. CD8 naive samples consisted of CD45RO-negative cells that were positively selected for CCR7, yielding a CD45RA+CCR7+ population without TemRA cells. Donors were healthy HIV-negative adults with no recently reported acute infections or vaccinations. Every donor was a Caucasian adult living in Nashville, Tennessee, USA. Blood was obtained by leukapheresis, after which PBMCs were separated by Ficoll-Histopaque density gradient centrifugation and cryopreserved in liquid nitrogen vapor phase. Analytical flow cytometry was used to check the purity and quantity of every magnetically sorted T cell population. Each sorted fraction had its genomic DNA isolated and then quantified by UV absorbance on a Nanodrop 2000c.

The source of this sequence is a man between 18 and 29 years old in good health. The rearranged segments are TRBV4-3 and TRBJ2-3, and perhaps TRBD2 as D gene, on 6 matching bases. Specimen: naive CD8+ T cells sorted from blood. The cell subset or site label, as the study defines it: CD45RA+CCR7+. The CDR3 here reads CASSQDNGGWTDTQYF. The sequenced DNA is TGCGCCAGCAGCCAAGATAACGGAGGGTGGACAGATACGCAGTATTTT.